This T cell receptor (beta chain) was captured by sequencing in a study of cytomegalovirus exposure and HLA in healthy donors. The study, taken as a whole, reports: With later analysis, a missense DCLRE1C variant became linked to TCR beta V- and J-gene trimming. The likely origin of a cluster of highly shared sequence variants was a sequencing artifact.

A remark on this clone: Its target is not known.

This CDR3 contains 15 residues. Germline V gene lookup returns CDR1 SQVTM and CDR2 ANQGSEA. Trimming at V came to 6 bases and at J to 6 bases, leaving 12 bases not matched to a gene. The PCR made use of 60 Vbeta and 13 Jbeta primers. Sequenced by immunoSEQ multiplex PCR; TCRdb stores in-frame clones only, minus some. The repertoire holds 100,000 or so clones, with approximately 14% as singletons. At collection, donors were nominally healthy, but unrecorded immune exposures were probable. The J gene is TRBJ2-3, the V gene TRBV29-1; 10 positions match TRBD2. The sequenced material came from PBMCs. The clonotype comes from a female donor in good health and CMV-seronegative. CDR3 nucleotides: TGCAGCGTGACGAGCGGGAGGGCACGTGCGGATACGCAGTATTTT. It translates to CSVTSGRARADTQYF.